This paragraph covers one TCR beta chain sequence. Its antigen is unknown. No base quality values were provided; no much bigger clone lies one nucleotide off. This sample is drawn from a study of blood T cells in healthy people across ages (dated by TCRdb to 2013 to 2016). Concerning the study at large: Template switching captured roughly one uniquely barcoded TCR beta cDNA molecule per two T cells in model experiments. To avoid experimental bias, donors of different ages were distributed randomly across sequencing lanes. The study analyzed two additional independent replicas of 1 million unique cDNA reads from the same blood draw for two donors, one aged 18 to 30 and one aged 80 or older. Four age groups were formed from the donors: young (average approximately 15 years), middle-aged (approximately 40), aged (roughly 58) and long-lived (less than 85). Using deep sequencing normalized with unique cDNA molecular identifiers, the study measured how TCR beta repertoire diversity changes with age.

CDR1 is given as SGHDN and CDR2 as FVKESK, both from the germline V gene. The CDR3 contains 14 residues, cysteine and phenylalanine counted. Just CDR3 DNA is preserved here, 42 bases in frame from base 1. V ends up 6 bases short and J 1 base short, with an unmatched junction base count of 5. The study at large found these results: There was a strong correlation between observed TCR beta diversity and the percentage of naive T cells measured by flow cytometry. Compared with the aged group, more naive CD4+ T cells, fewer expanded clones and increased TCR diversity were shown by the long-lived group, suggesting age selection. Estimates of total diversity based on one million sequenced T cells were considered lower bounds and underestimates. Bulk unsorted PBMC profiling prevented conclusive comparison of naive and antigen-experienced compartments. Donor CMV infection status was unknown, potentially confounding age-related changes in expanded clonotypes. As age increased, observed TCR beta diversity per million T cells dropped in a roughly linear way, and a significant reduction was already evident by age 40.

Library construction relied on 5' RACE. The instrument given in TCRdb is Illumina HiSeq 2500. A second roughly 6 to 11 cycle PCR used a sample-barcoded 5' primer and a J-beta primer mix. A template-switch 5' adaptor carrying 12 random nucleotides introduced a unique molecular identifier onto each TCR beta cDNA molecule. At least 2.5 million CDR3-containing paired-end reads were obtained from each sample. All of the RNA was converted into first-strand cDNA using the Mint cDNA synthesis kit, with a TRBC-specific oligonucleotide serving as the primer. Following uracil-DNA glycosylase treatment, all cDNA underwent a first 18-cycle PCR with the universal primers M1SS and BC2_uni_R. In the source study's methods: For normalization, 1 million high-quality reads were randomly selected from each sample, with every read carrying a distinct molecular identifier. Instead of being binned into consensus sequences, reads that shared molecular identifiers were thrown out. MiTCR, with a Q25 quality threshold and the strictest error-elimination algorithm, was used for CDR3 identification, clonotype clustering and error correction. A nonparametric unseen species model using Euler transformation provided a lower-bound estimate of total TCR beta diversity. TCRdb handled the public reads itself, with Q25 trimming in fastp and clone calling in MiXCR, and kept productive beta chains. All rows with the same CDR3 protein become a single entry with the most common DNA and genes. V and J calls and clone size were set by TCRdb, not the authors. Present in this sample are about 1,500,000 distinct CDR3 sequences, around two fifths of which were seen just once. The ten biggest clones cover approximately 7.9% of the sample.

The 39 donors, aged about 6 to 95 years, were systemically healthy Caucasian individuals from Russia. Each donor gave around 9 milliliters of peripheral blood, collected into EDTA-treated Vacutainer tubes. Ficoll-Paque density-gradient centrifugation was used to isolate PBMCs, with at least 7 million per sample. Trizol reagent was used to extract total RNA from the PBMCs, yielding at least 5.5 micrograms per sample. Naive CD45RAhigh/CD27high T cell percentages were measured by flow cytometry on a PBMC aliquot from every donor. Source material: blood. Recombination joined TRBV14 with TRBJ1-1; 7 central nucleotides agree with TRBD1. The receptor was isolated from a woman aged 18-29 years in good health. The DNA sequence is TGTGCCAGCAGGGAGACAGGGTCGAACACTGAAGCTTTCTTT. It specifies CASRETGSNTEAFF.